The following is a TCR beta chain sequence with its context. As yet, its antigen is unknown. This entry comes from a study of cytomegalovirus exposure and HLA in healthy donors. Findings and limits, study-wide: Sequencing had likely introduced a cluster of highly shared sequence variants as an artifact.

The CDR3 has 15 amino acids. J was trimmed by 1 base and V by 6 bases; bases with no gene match: 5. In germline, CDR1 is MNHNS, CDR2 SASEGT. The PCR employed 60 Vbeta primers together with 13 Jbeta primers. The table came from immunoSEQ multiplex PCR; TCRdb's copy has only in-frame clones and leaves some out. Among 210,000 or so clones, 83% were seen once, and the ten largest hold approximately 1.4%. The chain joins TRBV6-1 to TRBJ2-7; TRBD2 aligns across 11 bases. Material for sequencing was PBMCs. The TCR originated in a girl aged 10 to 17 in good health and CMV-seronegative. CDR3 amino acids: CASRQSSGGSYEQYF. DNA of the CDR3: TGTGCCAGCAGGCAATCTAGCGGGGGGTCCTACGAGCAGTACTTC.